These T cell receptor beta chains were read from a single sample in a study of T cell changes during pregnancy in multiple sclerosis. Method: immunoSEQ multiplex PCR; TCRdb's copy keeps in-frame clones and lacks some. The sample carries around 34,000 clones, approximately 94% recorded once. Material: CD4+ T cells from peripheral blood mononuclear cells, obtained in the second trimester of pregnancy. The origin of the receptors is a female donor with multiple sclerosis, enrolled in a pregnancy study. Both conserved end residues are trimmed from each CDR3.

AWSPQGWLRDSPLH	TRBJ1-6	TRBV30
ASSIVRGGNQPQH	TRBJ1-5	TRBV19
AWSAPQAGTYQETQY	TRBJ2-5	TRBV30
ASRLYRGTEAF	TRBJ1-1	TRBV11-2
ATSRGGQGMNTEAF	TRBJ1-1	TRBV15
ASGQGAQPQH	TRBJ1-5	TRBV28
ASSQGLAGVSEQF	TRBJ2-1	TRBV7-9
ASSPTGVSLTEAF	TRBJ1-1	TRBV7-9
ASSYPGSREQE	TRBJ2-7	TRBV6-5
ASKTGSNTEAF	TRBJ1-1	TRBV6-1
ASSLFPGHEKLF	TRBJ1-4	TRBV5-1
ASSPRASGSHPGYNEQF	TRBJ2-1	TRBV27
ASSTGSGANVLT	TRBJ2-6	TRBV5-1
ASTVGGQGNQPQH	TRBJ1-5	TRBV19
ASSRGQVQETQY	TRBJ2-5	TRBV7-9
ASSSSGSRSYNEQF	TRBJ2-1	TRBV7-6
ASSLTGHPEDQQY	TRBJ2-7	TRBV7-3
ASSQENVAGTYEQY	TRBJ2-7	TRBV4-3
ASSLRAGGSFHEQF	TRBJ2-1	TRBV7-3
ASSARTEAF	TRBJ1-1	TRBV2
ASINRSRGTDTQY	TRBJ2-3	TRBV7-8
ASSDRTSGGPGTGELF	TRBJ2-2	TRBV6-4
ASSARTGLGVGQPQH	TRBJ1-5	TRBV6-1
ASSPLQETQY	TRBJ2-5	TRBV28
ASRGTSGRVSYEQY	TRBJ2-7	TRBV27
ASSSLTPSGPTDTQY	TRBJ2-3	TRBV5-1
ASRPPGSGPYEQY	TRBJ2-7	TRBV28
ASSQDINSGQAYEQY	TRBJ2-7	TRBV4-2
ASIPFLGGNTEAF	TRBJ1-1	TRBV6-1
SAGPGDIQY	TRBJ2-4	TRBV20-1
ARMGLAGSSSYEQY	TRBJ2-7	TRBV30
ASSQDLAQETQY	TRBJ2-5	TRBV4-1
SVEVLAGGEQY	TRBJ2-7	TRBV29-1
ASAQGGGNQPQH	TRBJ1-5	TRBV18
ATRRGEFQETQY	TRBJ2-5	TRBV10-3
ASSTRDRVQETQY	TRBJ2-5	TRBV7-9
ASSIGRGIPQPQH	TRBJ1-5	TRBV19
ATSRDRGQGNTIY	TRBJ1-3	TRBV15
ASSENTGSGNTIY	TRBJ1-3	TRBV6-1
ASSFPEGTGELF	TRBJ2-2	TRBV28
ASSTQDSYEQY	TRBJ2-7	TRBV6-1
ASSVRQGTGELF	TRBJ2-2	TRBV14
ATSRGLGGNEQF	TRBJ2-1	TRBV15
ASSPWHSLNTEAF	TRBJ1-1	TRBV21-1
ASSPGTSGANEQF	TRBJ2-1	TRBV4-2
ASSLGTGRGLTGELF	TRBJ2-2	TRBV11-2
ATSRGGPGLTEAF	TRBJ1-1	TRBV15
ASRTGGNQPQH	TRBJ1-5	TRBV6-5
ASRPSGKLYEQY	TRBJ2-7	TRBV28
ASSYPGANQPQH	TRBJ1-5	TRBV6-6
ASSLPIWGPGETQY	TRBJ2-5	TRBV6-5
ASSDSGQGRRYT	TRBJ1-2	TRBV6-4
ASSPGGGSRETQY	TRBJ2-5	TRBV5-1
ASSTSGTGVSNYGYT	TRBJ1-2	TRBV19
ASSAPTLRTGFRNTIY	TRBJ1-3	TRBV7-2
ASSYAQGAQNSPLH	TRBJ1-6	TRBV6-5